These 26 T cell receptor beta chains originate from one sample sequenced in a study of shared clonotypes between healthy human individuals. Generated by immunoSEQ multiplex PCR, the TCRdb table keeps only in-frame clones and is missing some. Among over a million clones, around 82% were seen once, and the ten largest hold about 0.52%. The sequenced sample consisted of memory CD4+ T cells from PBMCs. The subset denotes: CD45RA-negative fraction. The receptors here all came from a man aged 18 to 30 in good health. Some clones in this sample may be carry-over from other donors' samples.

V usage is TRBV4-1 and J usage is TRBJ1-1; 8 bases line up with TRBD1. The V and J ends lost 4 bases and 0 bases, in that order; junction bases with no gene match: 10. Germline loops: CDR1 MGHRA, CDR2 YSYEKL. CDR3 length equals 17 residues. CDR3 DNA sequence: TGCGCCAGCAGCCTGATTACAGGGGGAATAATGAACACTGAAGCTTTCTTT. Its protein is CASSLITGGIMNTEAFF.

The V and J genes are TRBV10-3 and TRBJ2-2; the match to TRBD2 covers 7 bases. The CDR3 spans 14 residues. Germline CDR1 ENHRY, CDR2 SYGVKD. The J segment lost 8 bases and the V segment lost 4 bases, leaving 7 bases of the junction unmatched. Here the CDR3 DNA reads TGTGCCATCAGTGGCACTAGCGCGGCGGGGGAGCTGTTTTTT. It codes for CAISGTSAAGELFF.

This chain joins TRBV29-1 and TRBJ2-1; 12 bases fit TRBD2. This CDR3 comprises 13 residues. J lost 4 bases, V lost 7 bases, and 2 bases had no gene match. Per the germline V gene, CDR1 is SQVTM and CDR2 is ANQGSEA. The CDR3 here is CSAGLAGYNEQFF. CDR3 nucleotide sequence: TGCAGCGCCGGACTAGCGGGATACAATGAGCAGTTCTTC.

The chain uses TRBV28 and TRBJ1-1, with TRBD1 matching 10 bases. From germline, CDR1 is MDHEN and CDR2 SYDVKM. V dropped 7 bases and J dropped 1; count of bases not matched to a gene: 6. The CDR3 is made up of 15 amino acids. CDR3 nucleotide sequence: TGTGCCAGCACACGACAGGGGGCCGGGAACACTGAAGCTTTCTTT. Residues: CASTRQGAGNTEAFF.

The rearrangement uses TRBV7-2 and TRBJ1-2; D is ambiguous. The CDR3 totals 13 residues. CDR1 is SGHTA and CDR2 is FQGNSA in the germline V gene. Between the trimmed V and J ends, which lost 2 bases and 5 bases, there was a span of 9 bases. The CDR3 sequence is CASSLWDRYGYTF. The CDR3 region has the DNA TGTGCCAGCAGCTTATGGGATCGGTATGGCTACACCTTC. Together with reference TRBV7-2 and TRBJ1-2, the CDR3 gives the full variable domain: GAGVSQSPSNKVTEKGKDVELRCDPISGHTALYWYRQSLGQGLEFLIYFQGNSAPDKSGLPSDRFSAERTGGSVSTLTIQRTQQEDSAVYLCASSLWDRYGYTFGSGTRLTVV.

The V call is TRBV6-4, the J call TRBJ2-3; the D is unclear. CDR1 MRHNA and CDR2 SNTAGT come from the germline V gene. V gave up 2 bases and J gave up 6 bases, with 9 bases separating them. This CDR3 comprises 13 residues. CDR3 DNA: TGTGCCAGCAGTGACCGGCCTGGGGATACGCAGTATTTT. Amino acid sequence: CASSDRPGDTQYF.

As DNA, the CDR3 is TGTGCCAGCAGCCCTGACATGAACACTGAAGCTTTCTTT. It is translated as CASSPDMNTEAFF. The genes are TRBV5-4 and TRBJ1-1; no definite D call. The CDR3 runs to 13 residues. V gave up 4 bases and J gave up 0 bases, with 7 bases separating them. Germline V gene data show CDR1 as SGHNT and CDR2 as YYREEE (reference sequence).

The gene calls are TRBV5-4 and TRBJ2-5; 9 nucleotides agree with TRBD1. The CDR3 runs 14 residues. Germline lookup yields CDR1 SGHNT and CDR2 YYREEE (reference sequence). V gave up 4 bases and J gave up 5 bases; unmatched junction bases: 6. In nucleotides, the CDR3 is TGTGCCAGCAGCCTACAGGGGGCGCGGGAGACCCAGTACTTC. It specifies CASSLQGARETQYF.

The chain is built from TRBV4-1 and TRBJ2-3, with no clear D. The CDR3 loop spans 16 amino acids. V was shortened by 2 bases and J by 0 bases, with 12 bases between the two germline ends. The germline gives CDR1 MGHRA, CDR2 YSYEKL. CDR3 residues: CASSQSHLGSTDTQYF. Written as DNA, the CDR3 is TGCGCCAGCAGCCAATCCCATCTGGGGAGCACAGATACGCAGTATTTT.

The chain has TRBV15 and TRBJ2-3, with 8 bases matching TRBD2. Trimming removed 5 bases from V and 3 bases from J; junction bases left unmatched: 7. The V gene's germline CDR1 is LNHNV and CDR2 YYDKDF (reference sequence). There are 15 residues in the CDR3. This CDR3 is CATSRPGGGTDTQYF. Written as DNA, the CDR3 is TGTGCCACCAGCCGCCCTGGCGGGGGGACAGATACGCAGTATTTT.

The chain joins TRBV9 to TRBJ2-1; D not resolved. The CDR3 has 15 residues. V dropped 0 bases and J dropped 6 bases, with 13 bases sitting between them. Germline CDR1 and CDR2: SGDLS and YYNGEE. CDR3 DNA sequence: TGTGCCAGCAGCGTAGTCCCTACTAAGACCAATGAGCAGTTCTTC. It specifies CASSVVPTKTNEQFF.

The rearrangement uses TRBV5-1 and TRBJ1-1; D is possibly TRBD1 (5 bases). The CDR3 contains 16 residues. The V gene's germline CDR1 is SGHRS and CDR2 YFSETQ. V was clipped by 1 base and J by 1 base, with 14 bases between them. The CDR3: CASSLLSTGGNTEAFF. As DNA, the CDR3 is TGCGCCAGCAGCTTGTTGTCCACGGGGGGGAACACTGAAGCTTTCTTT.

The chain is built from TRBV5-4 and TRBJ2-2; D could derive from TRBD1 or TRBD2 (5 bases each). Trimming left V 3 bases short and J 3 bases short, with 9 bases between. Germline-derived CDR1 and CDR2 are SGHNT and YYREEE (reference sequence). The CDR3 has 14 amino acids. The CDR3 DNA reads TGTGCCAGCAGCTCCGGGGCCTACACCGGGGAGCTGTTTTTT. This sequence encodes CASSSGAYTGELFF.

The gene calls are TRBV28 and TRBJ2-3; D possibly corresponds to TRBD1 (6 bases). Germline V gives CDR1 MDHEN, CDR2 SYDVKM. The V end lost 4 bases, the J end lost 6 bases, and 14 bases lay between the germline ends. The CDR3 covers 14 residues. CDR3 protein: CASSSGTSSDTQYF. In nucleotides, the CDR3 is TGTGCCAGCAGTTCCGGGACAAGCTCGGATACGCAGTATTTT.

This clone was recorded a few times. CDR3 nucleotide sequence: TGTGCCAGCAGCCTGCACGGGGATAGCAATCAGCCCCAGCATTTT. Amino acid sequence: CASSLHGDSNQPQHF. The chain carries TRBV5-5 and TRBJ1-5; D gene ambiguous. The CDR3 runs to 15 residues. Germline values: CDR1 SGHKS, CDR2 YYEKEE (reference sequence). The germline V and J ends were trimmed by 4 bases and 0 bases, with 11 bases remaining between them.

There are a few counts of this clone. The genes are TRBV30 and TRBJ1-4; D uncertain. The V end was cut by 2 bases, the J end by 6 bases, with 7 bases between. The CDR3 loop spans 12 amino acids. CDR1 and CDR2 from the germline V gene are GTSNPN and SVGIG (reference sequence). The CDR3 DNA reads TGTGCCTGGAGTCAAGACCATGAAAAACTGTTTTTT. The encoded protein is CAWSQDHEKLFF.

The chain has TRBV5-1 and TRBJ2-2; 8 bases align to TRBD1. The CDR3 runs 16 residues. Trimming removed 4 bases from V and 8 bases from J; junction bases left unmatched: 13. Germline V gene data show CDR1 as SGHRS and CDR2 as YFSETQ. CDR3 nucleotide sequence: TGCGCCAGCAGCCCAGGACAGGGCGGCAGGACAGGGGAGCTGTTTTTT. Translation: CASSPGQGGRTGELFF.

The chain couples TRBV5-1 to TRBJ2-3; D is unresolved. Trimming cost V 7 bases and J 3 bases, with 9 bases left between them. This CDR3 comprises 12 residues. In germline, CDR1 is SGHRS, CDR2 YFSETQ. CDR3 sequence reads: CASRWDTDTQYF. The DNA of the CDR3 is TGCGCCAGCCGCTGGGATACAGATACGCAGTATTTT.

The sample holds one count of this clone. This chain connects TRBV7-7 to TRBJ2-5, with 12 bases fitting TRBD2. Trimming removed 5 bases from V and 5 bases from J; junction bases left unmatched: 12. Germline V gene sequence: CDR1 SSHAT, CDR2 FNYEAQ (reference sequence). The CDR3 has 17 residues. The CDR3 region has the DNA TGTGCCAGCAGCGAAAGACTAGCGGGAGTAGGTTTGGAGACCCAGTACTTC. Translated: CASSERLAGVGLETQYF.

V and J are TRBV7-2 and TRBJ2-3, with D possibly being TRBD2 (6 bases). Germline CDR1 SGHTA, CDR2 FQGNSA. The CDR3 totals 16 residues. V shed 3 bases and J shed 3 bases, with 16 bases lying between them. CDR3 loop: CASSFYTGRGTDTQYF. DNA for the CDR3: TGTGCCAGCAGCTTCTACACGGGGCGGGGTACAGATACGCAGTATTTT.

Regarding this clone: This likely stems from a read error, as it lies one base from a far larger clone. The chain combines TRBV28 with TRBJ1-5; no firm D call. Germline values: CDR1 MDHEN, CDR2 SYDVKM. CDR3 length: 11 amino acids. Trimming pared 6 bases from V and 11 bases from J, leaving 11 bases between. CDR3 sequence: CASRRTRAQHF. The CDR3 coding sequence is TGTGCCAGCAGGAGGACCAGAGCCCAGCATTTT.

The genes are TRBV7-2 and TRBJ1-3, with a weak D call TRBD1 (5 bases). Germline CDR1 and CDR2: SGHTA and FQGNSA. The CDR3 has 15 residues. V lost 5 bases and J 2 bases, leaving 13 bases between the germline ends. The CDR3 region is CASSPQGFTGNTIYF. Here the CDR3 DNA reads TGTGCCAGCAGCCCTCAGGGTTTCACTGGAAACACCATATATTTT. Using reference TRBV7-2 and TRBJ1-3 for the parts outside the CDR3, the full variable domain is GAGVSQSPSNKVTEKGKDVELRCDPISGHTALYWYRQSLGQGLEFLIYFQGNSAPDKSGLPSDRFSAERTGGSVSTLTIQRTQQEDSAVYLCASSPQGFTGNTIYFGEGSWLTVV.

The chain recombines TRBV6-1 with TRBJ2-7; the match to TRBD1 covers 7 bases. From germline, CDR1 is MNHNS and CDR2 SASEGT. The CDR3 is made up of 14 amino acids. Trimming cost V 2 bases and J 3 bases; bases outside gene matches: 4. The CDR3 loop reads CASSERQGGYEQYF. In nucleotides, the CDR3 is TGTGCCAGCAGTGAAAGACAGGGTGGCTACGAGCAGTACTTC.

Remarks on this clone: This sample also contains other DNA sequences that code for the same CDR3. V usage is TRBV5-1 and J usage is TRBJ2-1; 9 nucleotides align to TRBD2. CDR3 length: 16 amino acids. J was trimmed by 0 bases and V by 4 bases; bases with no gene match: 5. Germline V gene sequence: CDR1 SGHRS, CDR2 YFSETQ. The CDR3 DNA follows: TGCGCCAGCAGCCCGACTAGCGGCAGCTCCTACAATGAGCAGTTCTTC. It yields the protein CASSPTSGSSYNEQFF.

As to this clone: A read error may be the cause here, since a much bigger clone is one base away. V and J are TRBV6-5 and TRBJ2-7; 8 positions match TRBD2. The CDR3 extends over 13 amino acids. Germline CDR1 MNHEY, CDR2 SVGAGI. For the CDR3, the DNA is TGTGCCAGCACCGGGACTAGTGTAAGCGAGCAGTGCTTC. This codes for CASTGTSVSEQCF.

The V gene is TRBV28, the J gene TRBJ2-1; 10 nucleotides match TRBD2. The CDR3 is 16 amino acids. CDR1 and CDR2 (germline): MDHEN, SYDVKM. With 6 bases clipped from V and 5 bases from J, the junction kept 10 bases outside the gene matches. In DNA form, the CDR3 reads TGTGCCAGCAGCTTGCTAGCGGGAGAACTTGACAATGAGCAGTTCTTC. It encodes CASSLLAGELDNEQFF.